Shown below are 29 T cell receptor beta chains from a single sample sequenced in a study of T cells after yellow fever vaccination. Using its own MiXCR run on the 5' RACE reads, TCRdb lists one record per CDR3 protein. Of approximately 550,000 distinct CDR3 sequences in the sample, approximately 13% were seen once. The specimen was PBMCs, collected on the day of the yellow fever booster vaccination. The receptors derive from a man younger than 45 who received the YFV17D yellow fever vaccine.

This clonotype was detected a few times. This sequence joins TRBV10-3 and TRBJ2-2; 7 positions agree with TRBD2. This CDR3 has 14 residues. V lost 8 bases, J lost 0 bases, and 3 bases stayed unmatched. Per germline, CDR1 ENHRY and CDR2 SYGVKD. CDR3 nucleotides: TGTGCCATCGGGGGGGAGGCGAACACCGGGGAGCTGTTTTTT. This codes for CAIGGEANTGELFF.

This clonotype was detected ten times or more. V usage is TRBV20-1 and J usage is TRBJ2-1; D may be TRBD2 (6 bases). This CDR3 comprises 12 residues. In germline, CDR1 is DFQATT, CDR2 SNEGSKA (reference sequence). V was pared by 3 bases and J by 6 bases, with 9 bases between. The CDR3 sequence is CSARKGGNEQFF. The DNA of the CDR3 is TGCAGTGCTAGGAAGGGAGGCAATGAGCAGTTCTTC.

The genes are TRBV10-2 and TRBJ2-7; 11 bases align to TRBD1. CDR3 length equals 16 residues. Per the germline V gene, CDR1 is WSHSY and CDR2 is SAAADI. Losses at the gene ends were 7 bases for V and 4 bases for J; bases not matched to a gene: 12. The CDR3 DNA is TGCGCCAGCACTCGGGACAGGGGGGACAACTCGTACGAGCAGTACTTC. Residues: CASTRDRGDNSYEQYF.

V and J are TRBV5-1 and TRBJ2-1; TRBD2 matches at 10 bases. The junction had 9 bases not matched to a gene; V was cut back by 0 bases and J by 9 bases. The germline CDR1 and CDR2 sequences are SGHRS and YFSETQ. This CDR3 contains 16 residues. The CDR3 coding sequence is TGCGCCAGCAGCTTGGGAGCGGGAGGGCCTGTGAGTGAGCAGTTCTTC. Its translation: CASSLGAGGPVSEQFF.

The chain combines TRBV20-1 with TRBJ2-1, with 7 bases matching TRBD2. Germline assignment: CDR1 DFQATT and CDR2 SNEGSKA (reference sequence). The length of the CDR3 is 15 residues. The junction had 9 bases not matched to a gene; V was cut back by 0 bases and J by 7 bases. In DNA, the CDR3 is TGCAGTGCTAGAGAGGTAGCGGGTGGGTTTAATGAGCAGTTCTTC. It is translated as CSAREVAGGFNEQFF.

The CDR3 is CASRNDRGGSYEQYF. CDR3 sequence (DNA): TGTGCCAGCAGGAACGACAGGGGCGGGTCCTACGAGCAGTACTTC. This sequence joins TRBV7-9 and TRBJ2-7, with 8 bases matching TRBD1. In germline, CDR1 is SEHNR, CDR2 FQNEAQ (reference sequence). V was pared by 6 bases and J by 1 base, with 8 bases of the junction left unmatched. The CDR3 contains 15 residues.

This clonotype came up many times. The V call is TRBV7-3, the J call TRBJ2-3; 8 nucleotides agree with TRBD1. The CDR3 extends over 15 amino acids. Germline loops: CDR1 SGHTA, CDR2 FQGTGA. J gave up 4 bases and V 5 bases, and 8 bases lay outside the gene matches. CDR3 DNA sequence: TGTGCCAGCAGCCGGACAGGGTATCAGGCAGATACGCAGTATTTT. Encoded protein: CASSRTGYQADTQYF.

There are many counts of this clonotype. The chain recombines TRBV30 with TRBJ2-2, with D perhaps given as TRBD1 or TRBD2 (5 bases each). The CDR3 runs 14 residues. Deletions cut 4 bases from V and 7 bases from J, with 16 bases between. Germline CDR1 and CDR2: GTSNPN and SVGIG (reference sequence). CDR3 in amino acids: CAWTSRDLSGELFF. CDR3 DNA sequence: TGTGCCTGGACTTCCCGGGACCTGAGCGGGGAGCTGTTTTTT.

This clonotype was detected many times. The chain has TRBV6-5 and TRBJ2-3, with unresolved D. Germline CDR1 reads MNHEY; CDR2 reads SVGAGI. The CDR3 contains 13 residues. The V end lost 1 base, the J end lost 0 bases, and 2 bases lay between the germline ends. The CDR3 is CASSYWSTDTQYF. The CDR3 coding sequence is TGTGCCAGCAGTTACTGGAGCACAGATACGCAGTATTTT.

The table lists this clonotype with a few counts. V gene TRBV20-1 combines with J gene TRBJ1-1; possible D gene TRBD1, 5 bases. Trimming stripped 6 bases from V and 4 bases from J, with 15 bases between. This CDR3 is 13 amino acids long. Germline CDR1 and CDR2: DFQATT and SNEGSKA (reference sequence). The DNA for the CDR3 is TGCAGTGCCGCCACGGTGGGGGGCACTGAAGCTTTCTTT. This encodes CSAATVGGTEAFF.

This CDR3 is CASSFQGVTDTQYF. In DNA form, the CDR3 reads TGTGCCAGCAGCTTTCAGGGGGTCACAGATACGCAGTATTTT. This rearrangement joins TRBV5-4 to TRBJ2-3; 7 positions match TRBD1. From germline, CDR1 is SGHNT and CDR2 YYREEE (reference sequence). The ends lost 2 bases at V and 2 bases at J; junction bases unmatched: 2. The CDR3 consists of 14 residues.

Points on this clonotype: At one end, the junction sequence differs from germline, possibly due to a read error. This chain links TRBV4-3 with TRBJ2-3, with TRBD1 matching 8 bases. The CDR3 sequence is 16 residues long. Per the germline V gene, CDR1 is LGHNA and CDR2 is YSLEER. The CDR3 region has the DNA TGCGCCAGCAGCCAAGGCTTTGACAGGGGCACGGATACGCAGTATTTT. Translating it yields CASSQGFDRGTDTQYF.

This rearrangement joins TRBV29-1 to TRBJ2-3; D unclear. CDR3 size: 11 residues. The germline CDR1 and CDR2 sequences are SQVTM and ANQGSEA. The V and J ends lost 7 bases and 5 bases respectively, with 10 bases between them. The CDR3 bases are TGCAGCGAAGGATTAGGAGATACGCAGTATTTT. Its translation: CSEGLGDTQYF.

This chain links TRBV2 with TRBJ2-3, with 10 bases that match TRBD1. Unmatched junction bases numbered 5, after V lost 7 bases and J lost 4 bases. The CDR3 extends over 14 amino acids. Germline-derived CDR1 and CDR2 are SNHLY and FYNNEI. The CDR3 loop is CASKGQGPADTQYF. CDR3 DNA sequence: TGTGCCAGCAAGGGACAGGGGCCGGCAGATACGCAGTATTTT.

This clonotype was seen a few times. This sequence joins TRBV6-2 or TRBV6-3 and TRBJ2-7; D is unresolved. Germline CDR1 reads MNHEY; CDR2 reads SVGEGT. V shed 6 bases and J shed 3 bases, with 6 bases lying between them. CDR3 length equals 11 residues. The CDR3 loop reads CASRDRYEQYF. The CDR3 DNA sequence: TGTGCCAGCAGAGACCGCTACGAGCAGTACTTC.

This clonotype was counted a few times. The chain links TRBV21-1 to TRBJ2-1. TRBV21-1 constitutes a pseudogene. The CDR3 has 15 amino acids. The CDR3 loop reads CAFAKGCNSYNEQFF. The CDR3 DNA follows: TGTGCCTTTGCAAAAGGGTGCAACTCCTACAATGAGCAGTTCTTC.

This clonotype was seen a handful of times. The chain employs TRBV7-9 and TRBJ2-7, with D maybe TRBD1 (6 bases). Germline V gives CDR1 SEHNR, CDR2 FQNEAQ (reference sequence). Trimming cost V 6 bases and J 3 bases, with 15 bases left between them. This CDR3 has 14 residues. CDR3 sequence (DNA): TGTGCCAGCAGTCCCACAGGGTACCGCTACGAGCAGTACTTC. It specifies CASSPTGYRYEQYF.

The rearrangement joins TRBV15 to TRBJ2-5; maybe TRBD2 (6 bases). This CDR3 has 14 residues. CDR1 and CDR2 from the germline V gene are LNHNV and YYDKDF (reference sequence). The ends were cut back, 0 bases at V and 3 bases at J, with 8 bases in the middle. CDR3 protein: CATSRDGGKETQYF. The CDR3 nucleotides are TGTGCCACCAGCAGAGATGGGGGGAAAGAGACCCAGTACTTC. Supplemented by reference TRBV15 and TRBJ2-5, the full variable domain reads DAMVIQNPRYQVTQFGKPVTLSCSQTLNHNVMYWYQQKSSQAPKLLFHYYDKDFNNEADTPDNFQSRRPNTSFCFLDIRSPGLGDTAMYLCATSRDGGKETQYFGPGTRLLVL.

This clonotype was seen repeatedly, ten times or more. CDR3 sequence: CASSLRLADNEQFF. In DNA, the CDR3 is TGTGCCAGCAGTCTGCGACTAGCGGACAATGAGCAGTTCTTC. The chain employs TRBV2 and TRBJ2-1; TRBD2 aligns across 9 bases. Looked up from germline, CDR1 is SNHLY and CDR2 is FYNNEI. This CDR3 is built from 14 residues. With V trimmed by 5 bases and J by 5 bases, 4 bases remained unmatched.

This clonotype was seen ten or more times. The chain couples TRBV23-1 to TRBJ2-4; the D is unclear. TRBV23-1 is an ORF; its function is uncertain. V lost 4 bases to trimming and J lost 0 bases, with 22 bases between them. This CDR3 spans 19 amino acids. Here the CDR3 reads CASSPAICITKLAKNIQYF. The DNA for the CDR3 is TGCGCCAGCAGTCCGGCCATTTGCATAACAAAACTAGCCAAAAACATTCAGTACTTC.

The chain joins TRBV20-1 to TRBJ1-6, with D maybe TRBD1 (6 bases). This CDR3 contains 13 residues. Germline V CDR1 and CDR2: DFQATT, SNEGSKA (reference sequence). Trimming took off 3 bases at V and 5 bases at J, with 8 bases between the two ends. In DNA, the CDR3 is TGCAGTGCTAGCTGGGACAATAATTCACCCCTCCACTTT. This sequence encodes CSASWDNNSPLHF.

The DNA for the CDR3 is TGCAGTGCTAGAGTTCTCGGACAGGGGGATTCACCCCTCCACTTT. As protein: CSARVLGQGDSPLHF. The chain recombines TRBV20-1 with TRBJ1-6, with 10 bases identical to TRBD1. There are 15 residues in the CDR3. Trimming removed 1 base from V and 8 bases from J; junction bases left unmatched: 5. Germline V gene lookup returns CDR1 DFQATT and CDR2 SNEGSKA (reference sequence).

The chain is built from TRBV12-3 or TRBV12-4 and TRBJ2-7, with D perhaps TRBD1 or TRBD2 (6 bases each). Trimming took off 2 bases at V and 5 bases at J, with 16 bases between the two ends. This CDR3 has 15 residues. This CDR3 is CASSLRSGGADEQYF. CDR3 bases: TGTGCCAGCAGTTTACGGTCCGGGGGCGCGGACGAGCAGTACTTC.

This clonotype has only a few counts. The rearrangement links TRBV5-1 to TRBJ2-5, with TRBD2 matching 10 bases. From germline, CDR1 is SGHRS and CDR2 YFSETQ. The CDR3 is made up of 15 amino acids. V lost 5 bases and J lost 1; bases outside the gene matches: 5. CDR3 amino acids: CASRGTSASQETQYF. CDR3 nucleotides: TGCGCCAGCAGAGGGACTAGCGCTTCCCAAGAGACCCAGTACTTC.

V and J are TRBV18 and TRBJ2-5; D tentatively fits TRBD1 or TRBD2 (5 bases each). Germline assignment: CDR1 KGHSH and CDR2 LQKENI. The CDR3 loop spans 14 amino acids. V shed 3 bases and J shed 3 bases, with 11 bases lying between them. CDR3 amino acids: CASSPRDGKETQYF. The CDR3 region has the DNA TGTGCCAGCTCACCCCGGGACGGTAAAGAGACCCAGTACTTC.

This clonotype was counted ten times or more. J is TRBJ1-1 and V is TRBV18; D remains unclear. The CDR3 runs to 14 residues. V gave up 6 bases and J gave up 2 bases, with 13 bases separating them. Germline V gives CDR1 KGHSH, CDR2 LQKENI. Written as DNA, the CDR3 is TGTGCCAGCTCCCGCGGGCCTACTAACACTGAAGCTTTCTTT. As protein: CASSRGPTNTEAFF.

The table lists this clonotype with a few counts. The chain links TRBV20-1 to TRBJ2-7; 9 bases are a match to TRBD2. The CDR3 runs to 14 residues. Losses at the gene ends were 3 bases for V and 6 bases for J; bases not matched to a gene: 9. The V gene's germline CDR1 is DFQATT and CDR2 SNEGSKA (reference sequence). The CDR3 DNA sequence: TGCAGTGCTAGGCGAGCGGGAGGCTTGGCCGAGCAGTACTTC. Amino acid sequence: CSARRAGGLAEQYF.

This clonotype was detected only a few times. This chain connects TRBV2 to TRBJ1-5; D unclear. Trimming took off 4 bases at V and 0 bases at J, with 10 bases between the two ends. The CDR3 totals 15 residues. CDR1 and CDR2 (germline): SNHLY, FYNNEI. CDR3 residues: CASSVGTVSNQPQHF. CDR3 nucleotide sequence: TGTGCCAGCAGTGTGGGTACAGTTAGCAATCAGCCCCAGCATTTT.

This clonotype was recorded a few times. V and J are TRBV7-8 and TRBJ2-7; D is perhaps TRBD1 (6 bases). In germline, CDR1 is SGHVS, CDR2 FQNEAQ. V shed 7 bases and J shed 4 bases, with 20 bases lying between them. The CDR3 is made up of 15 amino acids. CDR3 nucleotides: TGTGCCAGCAACCGCAACCGGGACACAATATACGAGCAGTACTTC. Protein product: CASNRNRDTIYEQYF.